A single sample gave rise to the 29 T cell receptor beta chains below, sequenced in a study of CXCR3-negative and CXCR3-positive naive CD8 T cells. cDNA libraries for TRB were generated by 5' RACE incorporating UMI labels. TCRdb reprocessed the 5' RACE reads and stores each CDR3 protein as one record, lacking DNA. The listing contains some 150,000 distinct CDR3 sequences. The study, taken as a whole, reports: TRB CDR3s of CXCR3-positive naive cells were more hydrophobic than those of CXCR3-negative naive cells.

The antigens of these receptors remain unknown. Sequencing was done on a sample of naive CXCR3+ CD8+ T cells from blood. The subset is: CD45RO-CCR7+CD27+CD95- naive CD8+ T cells expressing CXCR3 (TNR3+). These receptors were obtained from a human donor in good health. Some clones in this sample may be carry-over from other donors' samples.

The chain uses TRBV30 and TRBJ2-7; TCRdb's D call, TRBD1, is unchecked because there is no DNA. Germline CDR1 and CDR2: GTSNPN and SVGIG (reference sequence). This CDR3 is 14 amino acids long. The CDR3 protein is CAWSVRGRSYEQYF.

This chain uses TRBV20-1 with TRBJ2-7. CDR1 and CDR2 (germline): DFQATT, SNEGSKA (reference sequence). The CDR3 is 12 amino acids. This chain's CDR3 is CSAREMDYEQYF.

The chain carries TRBV3-1 and TRBJ2-5; TCRdb names TRBD1, which stays unverified in the absence of DNA. In germline, CDR1 is LGHDT, CDR2 YNNKEL (reference sequence). The CDR3 contains 16 residues. The CDR3 protein is CASNRKDILDQETQYF.

The rearrangement uses TRBV7-2 and TRBJ2-3. This CDR3 comprises 16 residues. Germline assignment: CDR1 SGHTA and CDR2 FQGNSA. The CDR3 spells CASSFNLWASEDTQYF.

CDR3 sequence reads: CASSFGLAGTTNEQFF. The V and J genes are TRBV5-1 and TRBJ2-1; TCRdb picks TRBD2, but there is no DNA to check that call. Germline-derived CDR1 and CDR2 are SGHRS and YFSETQ. This CDR3 region has 16 residues.

The chain links TRBV29-1 to TRBJ2-7. Per the germline V gene, CDR1 is SQVTM and CDR2 is ANQGSEA. The CDR3 has 11 residues. This CDR3 reads CSVEKDYEQYF.

The chain joins TRBV4-1 to TRBJ1-1; the TCRdb call, TRBD1, lacks DNA for checking. CDR3 length equals 16 residues. The germline V gene encodes CDR1 MGHRA and CDR2 YSYEKL. The CDR3 reads CASSQFPGTGHTEAFF.

This CDR3 reads CASCSDSVEQETQYF. The chain joins TRBV7-6 to TRBJ2-5; TCRdb gives TRBD1 as the D gene, but with no DNA this cannot be confirmed. Looked up from germline, CDR1 is SGHVS and CDR2 is FNYEAQ. The CDR3 contains 15 residues. Looking up the rest from reference TRBV7-6 and TRBJ2-5 gives the full variable domain: GAGVSQSPRYKVTKRGQDVALRCDPISGHVSLYWYRQALGQGPEFLTYFNYEAQQDKSGLPNDRFSAERPEGSISTLTIQRTEQRDSAMYRCASCSDSVEQETQYFGPGTRLLVL.

This chain connects TRBV29-1 to TRBJ2-3; TCRdb calls TRBD2, which cannot be checked without DNA. The CDR3 is made up of 16 amino acids. Looked up from germline, CDR1 is SQVTM and CDR2 is ANQGSEA. The CDR3 loop is CSVTGLAGAITDTQYF.

The chain combines TRBV12-3 or TRBV12-4 with TRBJ2-1. The CDR3 runs to 16 residues. This CDR3 reads CASSSFEGGAYNEQFF.

The V and J genes are TRBV6-2 or TRBV6-3 and TRBJ2-7; TCRdb names TRBD2, which stays unverified in the absence of DNA. The CDR3 is 13 residues long. Germline loops: CDR1 MNHEY, CDR2 SVGEGT. CDR3 amino acids: CASRVAGKDEQYF.

The V and J genes are TRBV28 and TRBJ2-7; there is no DNA to check the TCRdb D call of TRBD2. Germline values: CDR1 MDHEN, CDR2 SYDVKM. The CDR3 is 15 amino acids. The CDR3 spells CASSFEADYRGEQYF.

The gene calls are TRBV28 and TRBJ2-5; absent DNA, TCRdb's TRBD1 call cannot be checked. Looked up from germline, CDR1 is MDHEN and CDR2 is SYDVKM. This CDR3 is 16 amino acids long. This CDR3 is CASSPLTPSGPETQYF.

The rearrangement joins TRBV6-2 or TRBV6-3 to TRBJ2-7; absent DNA, TCRdb's TRBD2 call cannot be checked. The germline V gene encodes CDR1 MNHEY and CDR2 SVGEGT. There are 14 residues in the CDR3. The CDR3 loop is CAGLTAGTSYEQYF.

This chain uses TRBV29-1 with TRBJ2-3. Germline V gene lookup returns CDR1 SQVTM and CDR2 ANQGSEA. The CDR3 sequence is 12 residues long. The CDR3 spells CSVEVDTDTQYF.

The chain employs TRBV29-1 and TRBJ2-2; with no DNA, the TCRdb D assignment of TRBD1 cannot be verified. CDR1 and CDR2 from the germline V gene are SQVTM and ANQGSEA. The CDR3 is 13 amino acids. The CDR3 is CSVVRGDTGELFF.

This chain links TRBV14 with TRBJ1-1. Germline-derived CDR1 and CDR2 are SGHDN and FVKESK. The CDR3 is 15 amino acids. Here the CDR3 reads CASSQVGGFETEAFF.

This rearrangement joins TRBV2 to TRBJ2-7. Germline V CDR1 and CDR2: SNHLY, FYNNEI. CDR3 length: 13 residues. The CDR3 is CASFWEESYEQYF.

The V and J genes are TRBV29-1 and TRBJ2-1; without DNA, the TCRdb call of TRBD1 cannot be checked. The CDR3 is 11 amino acids. Germline V lookup: CDR1 SQVTM, CDR2 ANQGSEA. The CDR3 spells CSVDAGAEQFF.

The chain employs TRBV20-1 and TRBJ2-3; lacking DNA, the TRBD2 call made by TCRdb goes unchecked. The CDR3 totals 14 residues. From germline, CDR1 is DFQATT and CDR2 SNEGSKA (reference sequence). The CDR3 sequence: CSAKTSGSTDTQYF.

The chain couples TRBV7-2 to TRBJ2-3; the D gene TCRdb calls, TRBD1, cannot be checked with no DNA. Germline CDR1 reads SGHTA; CDR2 reads FQGNSA. CDR3 size: 13 residues. The CDR3 region is CASSFPFTDTQYF.

The genes are TRBV12-3 or TRBV12-4 and TRBJ2-1; the D gene TCRdb calls, TRBD1, cannot be checked with no DNA. The CDR3 is made up of 13 amino acids. The chain's CDR3 is CAIQGFGYNEQFF.

The chain recombines TRBV15 with TRBJ2-1; TCRdb designates TRBD2, a call that cannot be tested without DNA. The CDR3 is made up of 16 amino acids. Germline loops: CDR1 LNHNV, CDR2 YYDKDF (reference sequence). This CDR3 reads CATSRVQGWASDEQFF.

The gene calls are TRBV7-6 and TRBJ2-7; as DNA is missing, the TRBD1 call by TCRdb cannot be tested. Germline V lookup: CDR1 SGHVS, CDR2 FNYEAQ. CDR3 size: 15 residues. CDR3 sequence reads: CASSSLQGQFYEQYF. Filled out from reference TRBV7-6 and TRBJ2-7, the complete variable domain reads GAGVSQSPRYKVTKRGQDVALRCDPISGHVSLYWYRQALGQGPEFLTYFNYEAQQDKSGLPNDRFSAERPEGSISTLTIQRTEQRDSAMYRCASSSLQGQFYEQYFGPGTRLTVT.

The chain uses TRBV18 and TRBJ1-1. Per germline, CDR1 KGHSH and CDR2 LQKENI. This CDR3 spans 15 amino acids. CDR3: CASSPPRTGSTEAFF.

The chain has TRBV12-3 or TRBV12-4 and TRBJ2-2. The CDR3 runs to 12 residues. The chain's CDR3 is CASSSQTGELFF.

The chain uses TRBV7-6 and TRBJ2-3; the TCRdb D gene call, TRBD2, has no DNA to confirm it. The CDR3 totals 16 residues. From germline, CDR1 is SGHVS and CDR2 FNYEAQ. The CDR3 spells CASSLVSGGLADTQYF.

V and J are TRBV9 and TRBJ2-1; there is no DNA to check the TCRdb D call of TRBD2. In germline, CDR1 is SGDLS, CDR2 YYNGEE. The CDR3 length is 15 residues. The chain's CDR3 is CASSVTSGDYNEQFF.

V and J are TRBV12-3 or TRBV12-4 and TRBJ2-2; absent DNA, TCRdb's TRBD2 call cannot be checked. The CDR3 runs 13 residues. The CDR3 protein is CASSLGRAGELFF.